A single sample gave rise to the 21 T cell receptor beta chains below, sequenced in a study of human T cells and chemical hapten exposure. In TCRdb, the RACE reads were re-called with MiXCR into one record per CDR3 protein. This table holds under 120,000 distinct CDR3 sequences, roughly 11% found once. The time point is: patch test 1, 2 weeks after DPC sensitization. Treatment here: therapeutic diphenylcyclopropenone sensitization with weekly scalp DPC. Sequencing used whole blood, obtained in connection with sensitization to the hapten diphenylcyclopropenone (DPC). These receptors originate from a woman aged 40 to 49 with alopecia areata. Some clones in this sample may be carry-over from other donors' samples.

The V and J genes are TRBV19 and TRBJ1-6, with 11 bases aligning to TRBD1. This CDR3 comprises 15 residues. Germline lookup yields CDR1 LNHDA and CDR2 SQIVND (reference sequence). V gave up 8 bases and J gave up 7 bases; unmatched junction bases: 7. The CDR3 spells CASSTGTGGNSPLHF. The CDR3 DNA follows: TGTGCCAGTTCGACCGGGACAGGGGGAAATTCACCCCTCCACTTT. Based on the CDR3 plus reference TRBV19 and TRBJ1-6, the full variable domain is DGGITQSPKYLFRKEGQNVTLSCEQNLNHDAMYWYRQDPGQGLRLIYYSQIVNDFQKGDIAEGYSVSREKKESFPLTVTSAQKNPTAFYLCASSTGTGGNSPLHFGNGTRLTVT.

This clonotype was seen a handful of times. The rearrangement uses TRBV29-1 and TRBJ2-1, with 11 bases matching TRBD2. Per germline, CDR1 SQVTM and CDR2 ANQGSEA. The CDR3 runs to 15 residues. V trimming: 1 base; J trimming: 6 bases; junction bases outside the gene matches: 5. The CDR3 nucleotides are TGCAGCGTTGAAGGGCTAGCGGGAGGTATCAATGAGCAGTTCTTC. Translating it yields CSVEGLAGGINEQFF.

This clonotype appeared a few times. The rearrangement uses TRBV7-9 and TRBJ1-1, with 9 nucleotides matching TRBD1. CDR3 size: 17 residues. After removal of 5 bases from V and 4 bases from J, the junction contained 14 bases not matched to a gene. Per the germline V gene, CDR1 is SEHNR and CDR2 is FQNEAQ (reference sequence). This CDR3 is CASSADRGTREGTEAFF. CDR3 DNA sequence: TGTGCCAGCAGCGCGGACAGGGGCACACGAGAGGGCACTGAAGCTTTCTTT.

This clonotype appeared many times. The chain links TRBV19 to TRBJ2-3; D is unclear. CDR1 LNHDA and CDR2 SQIVND come from the germline V gene (reference sequence). The CDR3 contains 15 residues. V was pared by 1 base and J by 2 bases, with 10 bases between. CDR3 protein: CASSIVLTPTDTQYF. CDR3 nucleotides: TGTGCCAGTAGTATAGTCCTCACTCCCACAGATACGCAGTATTTT.

This clonotype was counted at least ten times. V is TRBV20-1 and J is TRBJ2-7; 9 bases line up with TRBD2. The CDR3 covers 13 residues. CDR1 is DFQATT and CDR2 is SNEGSKA in the germline V gene (reference sequence). The V gene end was trimmed by 7 bases and the J gene end by 2 bases; junction bases not matched to a gene: 6. As DNA, the CDR3 is TGCAGTGGTCGGACTAGCGCCGCCTACGAGCAGTACTTC. Encoded protein: CSGRTSAAYEQYF.

The table lists this clonotype with a few counts. The V call is TRBV4-3, the J call TRBJ2-5; 11 positions agree with TRBD2. The CDR3 spans 14 residues. Germline V gene data show CDR1 as LGHNA and CDR2 as YSLEER. V shed 4 bases, J shed 5 bases, and the junction held 3 bases outside the gene matches. For the CDR3, the DNA is TGCGCCAGCAGCCCCCGGACTAGCGGGGAGACCCAGTACTTC. Translation gives CASSPRTSGETQYF.

This clonotype was detected a few times. The rearrangement uses TRBV10-3 and TRBJ1-1, with TRBD1 matching over 8 bases. CDR3 length equals 15 residues. In germline, CDR1 is ENHRY, CDR2 SYGVKD. The ends lost 4 bases at V and 1 base at J; junction bases unmatched: 5. Here the CDR3 DNA reads TGTGCCATCAGTGCCTCCGGGACAGGGAACACTGAAGCTTTCTTT. Amino acid sequence: CAISASGTGNTEAFF.

On this clonotype itself: A read error is possible here, since a much larger clone lies one base away. This sequence joins TRBV3-2 and TRBJ2-7; TRBD1 reflects the table's D call only, with no check against the DNA. TRBV3-2 is described as a pseudogene. This CDR3 contains 18 residues. The CDR3 coding sequence is TGTACCAGCAGCCAAGATCTAGCGCCCGCCCAAAGGACTCGCGAGCAGTACTTC. It encodes CTSSQDLAPAQRTREQYF.

This clonotype was recorded many times. The chain links TRBV27 to TRBJ1-2; D is unresolved. The ends were cut back, 5 bases at V and 2 bases at J, with 18 bases in the middle. Germline V gene lookup returns CDR1 MNHEY and CDR2 SMNVEV (reference sequence). This CDR3 has 16 amino acids. The CDR3: CASSPTSLTGNYGYTF. CDR3 DNA sequence: TGTGCCAGCAGTCCCACTTCCTTAACCGGGAACTATGGCTACACCTTC.

The rearrangement joins TRBV7-2 to TRBJ2-7; possible D gene TRBD1, 6 bases. CDR1 is SGHTA, CDR2 FQGNSA, per germline. The ends were cut back, 6 bases at V and 3 bases at J, with 12 bases in the middle. There are 13 residues in the CDR3. CDR3 region: CASRVDRNYEQYF. CDR3 in DNA: TGTGCCAGCAGAGTCGACAGGAACTACGAGCAGTACTTC.

Many counts were recorded for this clonotype. V usage is TRBV14 and J usage is TRBJ1-6; D ambiguous. The germline gives CDR1 SGHDN, CDR2 FVKESK. V was shortened by 3 bases and J by 7 bases, with 7 bases between the two germline ends. This CDR3 is built from 13 residues. The CDR3 loop is CASSQTANSPLHF. CDR3 nucleotides: TGTGCCAGCAGCCAGACCGCGAATTCACCCCTCCACTTT.

CDR3 sequence: CASSVGGLEEQYF. The DNA for the CDR3 is TGTGCCAGCAGCGTAGGAGGGTTGGAGGAGCAGTACTTC. This sequence joins TRBV9 and TRBJ2-7; D might be TRBD2 (5 bases). The V gene's germline CDR1 is SGDLS and CDR2 YYNGEE. This CDR3 is built from 13 residues. V was shortened by 0 bases and J by 7 bases, with 11 bases between the two germline ends.

This clonotype was counted ten times or more. This rearrangement joins TRBV6-6 to TRBJ1-3; D gene unclear. There are 14 residues in the CDR3. Trimming stripped 4 bases from V and 0 bases from J, with 7 bases between. Per the germline V gene, CDR1 is MNHNY and CDR2 is SVGAGI (reference sequence). CDR3 nucleotides: TGTGCCAGCAGTTCAGCCAGCTCTGGAAACACCATATATTTT. Protein product: CASSSASSGNTIYF.

The chain links TRBV5-1 to TRBJ2-1; 9 nucleotides line up with TRBD1. Germline V gene lookup returns CDR1 SGHRS and CDR2 YFSETQ. This CDR3 has 15 residues. Germline trimming cut 1 base from V and 8 bases from J; bases unmatched to any gene: 7. This chain's CDR3 is CASSLSLRTGDEQFF. The CDR3, as DNA: TGCGCCAGCAGCTTGAGTCTCCGGACAGGGGATGAGCAGTTCTTC.

This clonotype was found many times. This chain connects TRBV19 to TRBJ2-1; 7 bases fit TRBD1. V dropped 5 bases and J dropped 8; count of bases not matched to a gene: 12. In germline, CDR1 is LNHDA, CDR2 SQIVND (reference sequence). The CDR3 runs 15 residues. CDR3 DNA: TGTGCCAGTAGTCAGGGACAGCAAGGGCGGTATGAGCAGTTCTTC. It translates to CASSQGQQGRYEQFF.

The V gene is TRBV7-2, the J gene TRBJ1-1, with D unresolved. The CDR3 length is 15 residues. V lost 1 base, J lost 3 bases, and 12 bases lay in between. Germline V gene data show CDR1 as SGHTA and CDR2 as FQGNSA. Here the CDR3 reads CASSLGGFGYTEAFF. The CDR3 DNA is TGTGCCAGCAGCTTAGGAGGGTTCGGGTACACTGAAGCTTTCTTT.

This clonotype was found many times. The CDR3 region is CATTGGTHNEQFF. The CDR3 bases are TGTGCCACGACGGGGGGAACCCACAATGAGCAGTTCTTC. The chain is built from TRBV28 and TRBJ2-1; 7 nucleotides match TRBD2. J gave up 5 bases and V 10 bases, and 8 bases lay outside the gene matches. The germline V gene encodes CDR1 MDHEN and CDR2 SYDVKM. CDR3 length: 13 residues.

The rearrangement joins TRBV4-2 to TRBJ1-2; no definite D call. CDR1 and CDR2 from the germline V gene are LGHNA and YNFKEQ. This CDR3 is 13 amino acids long. Trimming took off 0 bases at V and 7 bases at J, with 9 bases between the two ends. CDR3 sequence: CASSQDKDGGYTF. DNA of the CDR3: TGTGCCAGCAGCCAAGATAAGGATGGTGGCTACACCTTC.

This clonotype appeared a few times. The rearrangement links TRBV28 to TRBJ1-1, with D unclear. From germline, CDR1 is MDHEN and CDR2 SYDVKM. The CDR3 consists of 11 residues. V was cut by 2 bases and J by 11 bases, with 9 bases left in between. The CDR3 here is CASSLGERAFF. The DNA of the CDR3 is TGTGCCAGCAGTTTAGGGGAGAGGGCTTTCTTT.

The chain employs TRBV20-1 and TRBJ2-1; 11 positions match TRBD2. The CDR3 covers 16 residues. V shed 5 bases, J shed 9 bases, and the junction held 15 bases outside the gene matches. In germline, CDR1 is DFQATT, CDR2 SNEGSKA (reference sequence). Written as DNA, the CDR3 is TGCAGTGCTGACACCGGGACTAGCGGTCCCAAGGGTGAGCAGTTCTTC. This gives the protein CSADTGTSGPKGEQFF.

In its sample, this clonotype was seen a few times. The gene calls are TRBV30 and TRBJ1-5; maybe TRBD1 (5 bases). Germline CDR1 GTSNPN, CDR2 SVGIG (reference sequence). The CDR3 length is 15 residues. Trimming took off 0 bases at V and 0 bases at J, with 9 bases between the two ends. The CDR3 DNA reads TGTGCCTGGAGTGTACGGGGCAGTAGCAATCAGCCCCAGCATTTT. It codes for CAWSVRGSSNQPQHF.